These T cell receptor beta chains were read from a single sample in a study of shared clonotypes between healthy human individuals. TCRdb's copy holds only in-frame clones and misses some; the assay was immunoSEQ multiplex PCR. The sample shows approximately 2.5 million clones, 93% of them seen only once. Sequencing was performed on naive CD4+ T cells from PBMCs. Receptor source: a man aged 18 to 29 in good health. Some clones in this sample may be carry-over from other donors' samples. The conserved cysteine and the conserved F or W are not part of the CDR3 here. Fields, in order: D gene, J gene, V gene, CDR3 protein. D genes are given only for firm matches.

TRBD1 TRBJ1-2 TRBV28 ASSWTGAGYT
. TRBJ1-1 TRBV7-2 ASSLRTDLNTEAF
. TRBJ2-1 TRBV28 ASSLLRANEQF
. TRBJ1-1 TRBV6-5 ASSPGPMNTEAF
. TRBJ1-2 TRBV28 ASRSSGTGTGYT
. TRBJ2-2 TRBV4-1 ASSQDPRRTGEVGTGELF
. TRBJ1-5 TRBV5-1 ASSFRSNQPQH
. TRBJ1-4 TRBV19 ASSISRNRATNEKLF
TRBD2 TRBJ2-7 TRBV5-6 ASSSIPTSGGAYEQY
TRBD1 TRBJ1-1 TRBV9 ASSARQGANTEAF
TRBD2 TRBJ2-3 TRBV5-1 ASSLVSGRSDTQY
. TRBJ2-2 TRBV11-3 ASSRRDDVGELF